These 17 T cell receptor beta chains originate from one sample sequenced in a study of blood T cell repertoires in COVID-19. Clones were sequenced by immunoSEQ multiplex PCR, and TCRdb holds only the in-frame ones, with some missing. The data contain some 150,000 clones, roughly 82% of them seen just once; the ten biggest clones take up more than 2%. Material: peripheral blood. These receptors were obtained from a man aged 70-80 years with acute or convalescent COVID-19.

V is TRBV11-3 and J is TRBJ2-1, with 8 bases fitting TRBD1. Trimming cost V 2 bases and J 4 bases; bases outside gene matches: 4. Germline CDR1 is SGHNT and CDR2 is YENEEA. The CDR3 contains 15 residues. This chain's CDR3 is CASSLRTGLYNEQFF. The CDR3 bases are TGTGCCAGCAGCTTAAGGACAGGGTTGTACAATGAGCAGTTCTTC.

This chain joins TRBV29-1 and TRBJ1-5, with a possible D match to TRBD1 (6 bases). This CDR3 contains 12 residues. V shed 5 bases and J shed 6 bases, with 11 bases lying between them. Germline CDR1 SQVTM, CDR2 ANQGSEA. The CDR3 protein is CSVQGQGQPQHF. Here the CDR3 DNA reads TGCAGCGTTCAGGGGCAGGGTCAGCCCCAGCATTTT.

The J gene is TRBJ2-7, the V gene TRBV9, with TRBD2 matching over 9 bases. The CDR3 totals 16 residues. V was clipped by 0 bases and J by 7 bases; unmatched bases: 11. Germline V gene lookup returns CDR1 SGDLS and CDR2 YYNGEE. CDR3 sequence: CASSVGDLAGVGEQYF. CDR3 DNA sequence: TGTGCCAGCAGCGTAGGGGATTTAGCGGGGGTTGGGGAGCAGTACTTC. The entire variable domain, with the rest obtained from reference TRBV9 and TRBJ2-7, is as follows: DSGVTQTPKHLITATGQRVTLRCSPRSGDLSVYWYQQSLDQGLQFLIQYYNGEERAKGNILERFSAQQFPDLHSELNLSSLELGDSALYFCASSVGDLAGVGEQYFGPGTRLTVT.

This sequence joins TRBV19 and TRBJ1-3, with 8 positions matching TRBD1. The CDR3 runs to 15 residues. V lost 3 bases and J lost 0; bases outside the gene matches: 1. Germline CDR1 LNHDA, CDR2 SQIVND (reference sequence). The CDR3 DNA sequence: TGTGCCAGTAGTATGGACAGGGACTCTGGAAACACCATATATTTT. Translating it yields CASSMDRDSGNTIYF.

The V and J genes are TRBV6-1 and TRBJ1-5; D is perhaps TRBD1 (5 bases). The V end was cut by 4 bases, the J end by 0 bases, with 16 bases between. This CDR3 spans 17 amino acids. Germline CDR1 reads MNHNS; CDR2 reads SASEGT. CDR3 loop: CASSGGGGGISNQPQHF. The DNA for the CDR3 is TGTGCCAGCAGTGGGGGCGGCGGGGGGATTAGCAATCAGCCCCAGCATTTT.

The chain employs TRBV19 and TRBJ1-2; 8 nucleotides agree with TRBD1. The V gene's germline CDR1 is LNHDA and CDR2 SQIVND (reference sequence). CDR3 size: 15 residues. Trimming removed 2 bases from V and 7 bases from J; junction bases left unmatched: 9. Written as DNA, the CDR3 is TGTGCCAGTAGTATACGTTGGGACAGGAGTACTGGCTACACCTTC. Translating it yields CASSIRWDRSTGYTF. Full variable domain (remainder filled in from reference TRBV19 and TRBJ1-2): DGGITQSPKYLFRKEGQNVTLSCEQNLNHDAMYWYRQDPGQGLRLIYYSQIVNDFQKGDIAEGYSVSREKKESFPLTVTSAQKNPTAFYLCASSIRWDRSTGYTFGSGTRLTVV.

The chain combines TRBV10-3 with TRBJ2-3; TRBD2 aligns across 11 bases. V dropped 11 bases and J dropped 4; count of bases not matched to a gene: 11. Germline V CDR1 and CDR2: ENHRY, SYGVKD. The CDR3 contains 15 residues. The CDR3 DNA reads as TGTGCCGTCGCCTCCACTAGCGGGAGCGCAGATACGCAGTATTTT. It yields the protein CAVASTSGSADTQYF.

This chain connects TRBV11-2 to TRBJ2-5; 7 nucleotides line up with TRBD2. V trimming: 6 bases; J trimming: 4 bases; junction bases outside the gene matches: 5. This CDR3 region has 13 residues. Germline CDR1 SGHAT, CDR2 FQNNGV. CDR3 residues: CASSAGVRETQYF. The CDR3 DNA reads as TGTGCCAGCAGTGCGGGGGTGCGAGAGACCCAGTACTTC.

This clone is medium-sized. V gene TRBV24-1 combines with J gene TRBJ1-3; 12 positions match TRBD1. There are 13 residues in the CDR3. CDR1 is KGHDR, CDR2 SFDVKD, per germline. V was pared by 9 bases and J by 8 bases, with 4 bases of the junction left unmatched. The CDR3 sequence is CATGTGGDDTIYF. The CDR3 DNA reads as TGTGCCACCGGGACAGGGGGCGACGACACCATATATTTT.

This sequence joins TRBV5-4 and TRBJ2-3; TRBD2 might be the D (6 bases). Germline V gene sequence: CDR1 SGHNT, CDR2 YYREEE (reference sequence). The CDR3 sequence is 16 residues long. Trimming shortened V by 2 bases and J by 3 bases, and 16 bases separated the two germline ends. CDR3 sequence (DNA): TGTGCCAGCAGCTTACCTAGCGTAATGGGGACAGATACGCAGTATTTT. Encoded protein: CASSLPSVMGTDTQYF.

CDR3 region: CASRGGQGWGSPLHF. In DNA form, the CDR3 reads TGTGCCAGCAGGGGGGGACAGGGATGGGGCTCACCCCTCCACTTT. V is TRBV28 and J is TRBJ1-6; 9 nucleotides align to TRBD1. The J segment lost 10 bases and the V segment lost 6 bases, leaving 10 bases of the junction unmatched. CDR1 is MDHEN, CDR2 SYDVKM, per germline. The CDR3 contains 15 residues.

CDR3 coding DNA: TGTGCCACCTCCGGACAGGACCGCTATGGCTACACCTTC. Its translation is CATSGQDRYGYTF. The V call is TRBV28, the J call TRBJ1-2; 7 nucleotides match TRBD1. The J segment lost 4 bases and the V segment lost 10 bases, leaving 9 bases of the junction unmatched. CDR3 length: 13 residues. In germline, CDR1 is MDHEN, CDR2 SYDVKM.

The rearrangement joins TRBV19 to TRBJ2-2, with D perhaps TRBD2 (5 bases). This CDR3 spans 16 amino acids. CDR1 and CDR2 from the germline V gene are LNHDA and SQIVND (reference sequence). V lost 5 bases and J 0 bases, leaving 13 bases between the germline ends. The CDR3 DNA is TGTGCCAGTAGTCGAAGGCTAGCCGCGAACACCGGGGAGCTGTTTTTT. As protein: CASSRRLAANTGELFF.

V and J are TRBV5-1 and TRBJ2-7; TRBD1 matches 7 bases. The germline gives CDR1 SGHRS, CDR2 YFSETQ. V lost 3 bases and J lost 2; bases outside the gene matches: 2. This CDR3 is built from 13 residues. CDR3 sequence (DNA): TGCGCCAGCAGCTCGGACAGGCCCTACGAGCAGTACTTC. This sequence encodes CASSSDRPYEQYF.

This clone was observed once. The rearrangement joins TRBV6-5 to TRBJ1-4; TRBD1 might be the D (5 bases). This CDR3 is 13 amino acids long. V gave up 6 bases and J gave up 8 bases, with 13 bases separating them. Germline V CDR1 and CDR2: MNHEY, SVGAGI. Here the CDR3 DNA reads TGTGCCAGCAGAAGGGCCCGGGGGGAAAAACTGTTTTTT. Its translation is CASRRARGEKLFF.

The rearrangement joins TRBV24-1 to TRBJ2-2, with D possibly being TRBD2 (6 bases). Germline V gives CDR1 KGHDR, CDR2 SFDVKD. The V and J ends lost 9 bases and 5 bases respectively, with 15 bases between them. There are 14 residues in the CDR3. In DNA, the CDR3 is TGTGCCACCGCCGGAGGGCTCGGAACCGGGGAGCTGTTTTTT. Residues: CATAGGLGTGELFF.

The chain employs TRBV2 and TRBJ1-6; D unclear. V was shortened by 7 bases and J by 8 bases, with 9 bases between the two germline ends. This CDR3 spans 12 amino acids. Germline-derived CDR1 and CDR2 are SNHLY and FYNNEI. In nucleotides, the CDR3 is TGTGCCAGCAAGTCGAGGGATTCACCCCTCCACTTT. Its protein is CASKSRDSPLHF. Variable domain in full (rest from reference TRBV2 and TRBJ1-6): EPEVTQTPSHQVTQMGQEVILRCVPISNHLYFYWYRQILGQKVEFLVSFYNNEISEKSEIFDDQFSVERPDGSNFTLKIRSTKLEDSAMYFCASKSRDSPLHFGNGTRLTVT.